Below are 8 T cell receptor beta chains sequenced from a single sample in a study of monozygotic twins with inflammatory bowel disease. From the 5' RACE reads, TCRdb lists one entry per CDR3 protein and no DNA. The sample totals some 440,000 distinct CDR3 sequences. Sequenced material: blood. These receptors originate from a human donor with ulcerative colitis or Crohn's disease, or a healthy co-twin of an affected twin (not recorded which).

This sequence joins TRBV10-3 and TRBJ1-1; lacking DNA, the TRBD1 call made by TCRdb goes unchecked. The CDR3 is 17 amino acids. Per the germline V gene, CDR1 is ENHRY and CDR2 is SYGVKD. CDR3 sequence reads: CAISRSGQGVSNTEAFF.

This chain uses TRBV4-1 with TRBJ2-7. The CDR3 spans 12 residues. CDR1 and CDR2 from the germline V gene are MGHRA and YSYEKL. The CDR3 spells CASSQSPYEQYF.

V gene TRBV29-1 combines with J gene TRBJ1-2; the D call from TCRdb, TRBD1, cannot be confirmed without DNA. The germline CDR1 and CDR2 sequences are SQVTM and ANQGSEA. This CDR3 contains 12 residues. CDR3 in amino acids: CSVNRGWDGYTF.

V is TRBV20-1 and J is TRBJ2-2; the TRBD1 assignment by TCRdb is unverifiable without DNA. Germline CDR1 and CDR2: DFQATT and SNEGSKA (reference sequence). The CDR3 contains 13 residues. The CDR3 reads CSGLPPGTGELFF.

V gene TRBV6-2 or TRBV6-3 combines with J gene TRBJ2-6; TCRdb lists TRBD1, though no DNA is available to test this call. CDR1 and CDR2 from the germline V gene are MNHEY and SVGEGT. The CDR3 has 16 amino acids. CDR3 sequence: CASSPLGVLGANVLTF.

The chain uses TRBV20-1 and TRBJ2-1; TCRdb picks TRBD2, but there is no DNA to check that call. The length of the CDR3 is 12 residues. The germline V gene encodes CDR1 DFQATT and CDR2 SNEGSKA (reference sequence). Here the CDR3 reads CSASSSGVEQFF.

This chain links TRBV5-1 with TRBJ2-7; absent DNA, TCRdb's TRBD1 call cannot be checked. The CDR3 contains 15 residues. In germline, CDR1 is SGHRS, CDR2 YFSETQ. CDR3 protein: CASSSPRTGNYEQYF.

The V call is TRBV21-1, the J call TRBJ2-5. TRBV21-1 is tagged as a pseudogene. The CDR3 sequence is 11 residues long. This CDR3 is CASSKSETQYF.